These T cell receptor beta chains were read from a single sample in a study of T cells in localized non-small cell lung cancer. Only in-frame clones appear in the TCRdb table, and some are missing; sequencing was by immunoSEQ multiplex PCR. Of 9,400 or so clones listed, 80% to 95% are singletons. Sample: peripheral blood, taken before any cancer treatment. The receptors shown here come from a male donor older than 55 with stage III squamous cell lung carcinoma. Both conserved end residues are part of each CDR3. A D gene is named only where the DNA matches it firmly. Clone size is stated in some rows and not others, as once, few, many or a class when expanded.

V gene	D gene	J gene	CDR3 length	clone size	CDR3 DNA	CDR3 protein
TRBV5-1	TRBD2	TRBJ2-1	18	NA	TGCGCCAGCAGCTTGGAGGGTAGTCCCGAGCGGGGGGGCCGGGAGCAGTTCTTC	CASSLEGSPERGGREQFF
TRBV6-5	TRBD1	TRBJ2-5	15	once	TGTGCCAGCAGTTTGGAGGCCGGACAGGGGATGACCCAGTACTTC	CASSLEAGQGMTQYF
TRBV9	NA	TRBJ2-2	13	NA	TGTGCCAGCACCAGGACAACTACCGGGGAGCTGTTTTTT	CASTRTTTGELFF
TRBV4-1	TRBD2	TRBJ2-1	17	NA	TGCGCCAGCAGCCAAGAAACTAGCGGCCCCCTATACAATGAGCAGTTCTTC	CASSQETSGPLYNEQFF
TRBV4-3	NA	TRBJ1-2	14	NA	TGCGCCAGCAGCCAAGAACAGGGATTCTATGGCTACACCTTC	CASSQEQGFYGYTF
TRBV5-4	TRBD2	TRBJ2-5	14	NA	TGTGCCAGCAGCCCTGGGGGACTAGCGGAGACCCAGTACTTC	CASSPGGLAETQYF
TRBV5-1	NA	TRBJ1-1	14	NA	TGCGCCAGCAGCCAGACAGGCCGGAACACTGAAGCTTTCTTT	CASSQTGRNTEAFF
TRBV7-6	NA	TRBJ2-2	14	NA	TGTGCCAGCAGCTTAGCTTACGGCTCCGGGGAGCTGTTTTTT	CASSLAYGSGELFF
TRBV10-3	TRBD1	TRBJ1-3	15	NA	TGTGCCATCAGGGTGACAGGGACCACTGGAAACACCATATATTTT	CAIRVTGTTGNTIYF
TRBV19	TRBD1	TRBJ2-3	14	NA	TGTGCCAGTAACGGACAGGGCGGGGCAGATACGCAGTATTTT	CASNGQGGADTQYF
TRBV7-9	TRBD2	TRBJ2-1	17	NA	TGTGCCAGCAGCTTAATTGGGGCTAGCGGGGCCTACAATGAGCAGTTCTTC	CASSLIGASGAYNEQFF
TRBV15	NA	TRBJ2-7	14	NA	TGTGCCACCAGCAGAGATCAAGGGGTCTCCGAGCAGTACTTC	CATSRDQGVSEQYF
TRBV10-3	NA	TRBJ1-4	14	NA	TGTGCCATCAGTGAGGGGTTTGGTGATGAAAAACTGTTTTTT	CAISEGFGDEKLFF
TRBV15	NA	TRBJ1-2	14	NA	TGTGCCACCAGCAGAGTCGAACGGACGAGTGGCTACACCTTC	CATSRVERTSGYTF
TRBV7-2	NA	TRBJ1-6	14	NA	TGTGCCAGCAGCGCCCCGGGGGGAAATTCACCCCTCCACTTT	CASSAPGGNSPLHF
TRBV7-9	NA	TRBJ2-7	16	NA	TGTGCCAGCAGCGGTAACAGGCAATCCCTCTCCTACGAGCAGTACTTC	CASSGNRQSLSYEQYF
TRBV4-3	NA	TRBJ2-2	14	NA	TGCGCCAGCAGCCAAGGAGGGATGACCGGGGAGCTGTTTTTT	CASSQGGMTGELFF
TRBV30	TRBD1	TRBJ1-5	12	few	TGTGCCTGGGACAGGGACGGCCAGCCCCAGCATTTT	CAWDRDGQPQHF